A selection of T cell receptor beta chains follows, all from one sample in a study of blood T cell repertoires in COVID-19. Assay: immunoSEQ multiplex PCR; the TCRdb copy retains only in-frame clones and omits some. This sample yields about 270,000 clones, of which approximately 91% are seen a single time; 2.3% belongs to the top ten. The sample comprised PBMCs or T cells enriched from blood (not recorded which). The source of these receptors is a woman in her thirties or forties with acute COVID-19. Both conserved end residues are part of each CDR3. A D gene is named only where the DNA matches it firmly. Only some rows state a clone size, as once, few, many or a class for expanded clones.

D,J,V,size,DNA,CDR3
-,TRBJ2-5,TRBV28,-,TGTGCCAGCAGGCCACCCACCGGAGGGAGCCAAGAGACCCAGTACTTC,CASRPPTGGSQETQYF
-,TRBJ1-1,TRBV2,-,TGTGCCAGCAAGCGAGACGACACTGAAGCTTTCTTT,CASKRDDTEAFF
TRBD1,TRBJ2-7,TRBV30,once,TGTGCCTGGAGTATTGAGACAGGGGCCTACGAGCAGTACTTC,CAWSIETGAYEQYF
-,TRBJ2-3,TRBV9,-,TGTGCCAGCAGCGTAGAGGGCGGGTCCACAGATACGCAGTATTTT,CASSVEGGSTDTQYF
TRBD1,TRBJ2-1,TRBV7-2,-,TGTGCCAGCAGCTTAGCAGGGGGCGGAAACAATGAGCAGTTCTTC,CASSLAGGGNNEQFF
-,TRBJ2-3,TRBV27,once,TGTGCCAGCAGTCCCGAGAGAGGTCTTTCACCCGCTTCTAGCACAGATACGCAGTATTTT,CASSPERGLSPASSTDTQYF
-,TRBJ1-2,TRBV28,-,TGTGCCAGCAGTATGCCTCGGGTGTTAGGCGGTGGCTACACCTTC,CASSMPRVLGGGYTF
-,TRBJ1-1,TRBV10-3,-,TGTGCCATCAGTGAGTTTGGCAGGGCGAACACTGAAGCTTTCTTT,CAISEFGRANTEAFF
-,TRBJ2-1,TRBV11-3,-,TGTGCCAGCAGCTTTGGGCAGAACAATGAGCAGTTCTTC,CASSFGQNNEQFF
-,TRBJ2-2,TRBV7-9,-,TGTGCCAGCAGCTCCAGGGAAAACACCGGGGAGCTGTTTTTT,CASSSRENTGELFF
-,TRBJ2-7,TRBV18,-,TGTGCCAGCTCACTTTCCGACACCTACGAGCAGTACTTC,CASSLSDTYEQYF
-,TRBJ1-5,TRBV19,-,TGTGCCAGTAGTACAGTAGGGGCACAAAATCAGCCCCAGCATTTT,CASSTVGAQNQPQHF
TRBD1,TRBJ1-2,TRBV6-4,-,TGTGCCAGCAGTGAAGGAGGAGACAGGGAGTTCGGTGGCTACACCTTC,CASSEGGDREFGGYTF
TRBD1,TRBJ1-5,TRBV28,-,TGTGCCAGCCTGGGACAGGGGTTCAATCAGCCCCAGCATTTT,CASLGQGFNQPQHF
-,TRBJ2-1,TRBV19,once,TGTGCCAGTAGTATAGAAAAGACTAGGGTCGATATTGAGCAGTTCTTC,CASSIEKTRVDIEQFF
-,TRBJ1-6,TRBV5-6,-,TGTGCCAGCAGCTTGTTGAGGTACAATTCACCCCTCCACTTT,CASSLLRYNSPLHF
TRBD1,TRBJ2-1,TRBV7-9,-,TGTGCCAGCAGTCCGGGACAGGGGTTTCGCAATGAGCAGTTCTTC,CASSPGQGFRNEQFF
-,TRBJ2-5,TRBV6-5,-,TGTGCCAGCAGTTACTCAGGGGTCAACCAAGAGACCCAGTACTTC,CASSYSGVNQETQYF
TRBD2,TRBJ2-3,TRBV13,-,TGTGCCAGCAGCCAACTAGCGGGGGGCACAGATACGCAGTATTTT,CASSQLAGGTDTQYF
TRBD2,TRBJ2-7,TRBV28,-,TGTGCCAGCAGTTCCCCTCTTCGACTAGCGGGATTCGCCGGCGAGCAGTACTTC,CASSSPLRLAGFAGEQYF
-,TRBJ1-3,TRBV28,-,TGTGCCAGCAGTTTATGGGGCAGGGGTTCCTCTGGAAACACCATATATTTT,CASSLWGRGSSGNTIYF
-,TRBJ1-2,TRBV28,-,TGTGCCAGCAGCGAACAGGGCTATGGCTACACCTTC,CASSEQGYGYTF
TRBD1,TRBJ2-5,TRBV24-1,-,TGTGCCACCAGTGATCCAGGGGGCCGAGAGACCCAGTACTTC,CATSDPGGRETQYF
TRBD1,TRBJ2-3,TRBV25-1,-,TGTGCCAGCAGTGCTATGGGGACAGTCACAGATACGCAGTATTTT,CASSAMGTVTDTQYF
-,TRBJ2-5,TRBV19,-,TGTGCCACCCTCAACCGGGACATGTACTTC,CATLNRDMYF
TRBD1,TRBJ1-1,TRBV3-1/TRBV3-2,-,TGTGCCAGCAGCCAAGGGACAGGGTTTTACACTGAAGCTTTCTTT,CASSQGTGFYTEAFF
TRBD1,TRBJ2-7,TRBV28,-,TGTGCCAGCAGTTTAAACTATCCGGGACAGGGAGTTTACGAGCAGTACTTC,CASSLNYPGQGVYEQYF
TRBD1,TRBJ1-3,TRBV3-1/TRBV3-2,-,TGTGCCAGCAGCCAATCCGGGACAGGGTCCTCTGGAAACACCATATATTTT,CASSQSGTGSSGNTIYF
-,TRBJ1-1,TRBV7-2,-,TGTGCCAGCAATAGAGCTACCCTAGCTGAAGCTTTCTTT,CASNRATLAEAFF
-,TRBJ2-7,TRBV21-1,-,TGTGCCAGCAGCCCACTTGGATCTAGCGGGAGAGGGTACGAGCAGTACTTC,CASSPLGSSGRGYEQYF
-,TRBJ1-1,TRBV18,-,TGTGCCAGCTCACCAACAGGGAAGGGCACTGAAGCTTTCTTT,CASSPTGKGTEAFF
-,TRBJ1-1,TRBV6-5,-,TGTGCCAGCAGTTACTCCCCCTCTCCGAACACTGAAGCTTTCTTT,CASSYSPSPNTEAFF
TRBD2,TRBJ2-7,TRBV5-1,-,TGCGCCAGCAGCTTGGCCGGTAGTACGGGCGGGGGAGTATACGAGCAGTACTTC,CASSLAGSTGGGVYEQYF
TRBD1,TRBJ1-2,TRBV15,-,TGTGCCACCAGCACACGGGACAGGGGCTATGGCTACACCTTC,CATSTRDRGYGYTF
TRBD1,TRBJ2-7,TRBV11-2,-,TGTGCCAGCAGCTTAGCAGCCCGGACAGGGGGCTCCTACGAGCAGTACTTC,CASSLAARTGGSYEQYF
TRBD2,TRBJ2-1,TRBV3-1/TRBV3-2,-,TGTGCCAGCAGCATCGGGGGGGGCTCCTACAATGAGCAGTTCTTC,CASSIGGGSYNEQFF
-,TRBJ1-5,TRBV4-1,-,TGCGCCAGCAGCCAAAGATCGGATCAGCCCCAGCATTTT,CASSQRSDQPQHF
TRBD1,TRBJ2-5,TRBV7-9,-,TGTGCCAGCAACTCGGGACAGGACGGGACCCAGTACTTC,CASNSGQDGTQYF
TRBD1,TRBJ1-1,TRBV27,-,TGTGCCAGCAGTCCCAGGGGGTCTGAAGCTTTCTTT,CASSPRGSEAFF
TRBD1,TRBJ2-1,TRBV7-8,once,TGTGCCAGCAGCCCTAGGGACAGCATCTTCTCCTACAATGAGCAGTTCTTC,CASSPRDSIFSYNEQFF
-,TRBJ1-5,TRBV7-9,-,TGTGCCAGCAGCCGGAGCCCTAATCAGCCCCAGCATTTT,CASSRSPNQPQHF
-,TRBJ1-1,TRBV7-2,-,TGTGCCAGCAGCTTAGGTACCAGAGGAGCTTTCTTT,CASSLGTRGAFF
TRBD2,TRBJ2-1,TRBV5-4,-,TGTGCCAGCAGCTCCGAGGCGGGAGGTTACAATGAGCAGTTCTTC,CASSSEAGGYNEQFF
TRBD2,TRBJ2-5,TRBV29-1,-,TGCAGCGTTGCCCGAGCGGGGAGCCCAGAGACCCAGTACTTC,CSVARAGSPETQYF
-,TRBJ1-2,TRBV12-5,-,TGTGCTAGTGGTTTGACCCGGGGGTCTGCCTATGGCTACACCTTC,CASGLTRGSAYGYTF
-,TRBJ1-6,TRBV19,-,TGTGCCAGTAGGACGGGTACAGGAAGCATTAATTCACCCCTCCACTTT,CASRTGTGSINSPLHF
-,TRBJ1-1,TRBV12-3/TRBV12-4,-,TGTGCCTCGCGTAGGGGGGGTTGGACTGAAGCTTTCTTT,CASRRGGWTEAFF
-,TRBJ1-2,TRBV2,-,TGTGCCAGCGCCTCCGAGGGAGATCGAAGAGGCTACACCTTC,CASASEGDRRGYTF
TRBD2,TRBJ2-1,TRBV7-9,-,TGTGCCAGCAGCTCCGTAGCGGGAGGGGTGGGTAATGAGCAGTTCTTC,CASSSVAGGVGNEQFF
-,TRBJ2-1,TRBV19,-,TGTGCCAGTAGTATGCGTCGAACGGTCGGGGGTGAGCAGTTCTTC,CASSMRRTVGGEQFF
TRBD1,TRBJ2-5,TRBV11-3,once,TGTGCCAGCAGCTTAGGTGGGACAGGGGCAGGGGAGACCCAGTACTTC,CASSLGGTGAGETQYF